Described below is a single TCR beta chain sequence and its context. Its specificity is unknown. The V and J ends lost 5 bases and 10 bases, in that order; junction bases with no gene match: 4. This CDR3 spans 13 amino acids. Germline values: CDR1 SGHTA, CDR2 FQGTGA. The source of the sample is a study of OX40 agonist ivuxolimab in advanced cancers. Across the study: Dose-escalation patients suffered from hepatocellular carcinoma, melanoma, renal cell or head and neck cancer. Study-level points and caveats: CD4+ and CD8+ T cells in blood underwent clonal expansion by week 6 at 0.1 to 3.0 mg/kg. Expanded clones belonging to CD8+ T cells outnumbered, on average, those of CD4+. Individuals who were partial responders at 0.1-3.0 mg/kg had clonal expansion that ranked among the lowest.

Some clones are missing from TCRdb's copy, which holds only in-frame ones; the method was immunoSEQ multiplex PCR. The sample includes 99,000 or so clones, around 94% of them seen just once. The genes are TRBV7-3 and TRBJ2-1, with 11 bases lining up with TRBD1. The origin of this receptor is an adult with an advanced solid tumor such as melanoma, head and neck, liver or kidney cancer. Sample: CD4+ or CD8+ T cells sorted from blood, taken in a trial of the OX40 agonist ivuxolimab. The CDR3 nucleotides read TGTGCCAGCAGCGCGGGACAGGGGGGAGAGCAGTTCTTC. It codes for CASSAGQGGEQFF. The full variable domain, completed using reference TRBV7-3 and TRBJ2-1, is GAGVSQTPSNKVTEKGKYVELRCDPISGHTALYWYRQSLGQGPEFLIYFQGTGAADDSGLPNDRFFAVRPEGSVSTLKIQRTERGDSAVYLCASSAGQGGEQFFGPGTRLTVL.